The 4 T cell receptor beta chains presented below share a single source sample, sequenced in a study of blood T cell repertoires in COVID-19. Using immunoSEQ multiplex PCR, the repertoire was profiled, and TCRdb retains in-frame clones only, with some absent. The sample shows some 120,000 clones, 70% to 85% of them seen only once. The sequenced material came from peripheral blood. The receptor source for this set is a man aged 65-85 years with active or convalescent COVID-19.

This sequence joins TRBV7-6 and TRBJ2-1; 9 bases agree with TRBD2. The J segment lost 2 bases and the V segment lost 6 bases, leaving 5 bases of the junction unmatched. Germline-derived CDR1 and CDR2 are SGHVS and FNYEAQ. The CDR3 extends over 15 amino acids. The DNA of the CDR3 is TGTGCCAGCAGTGCCGGGACTAGCCCCTACAATGAGCAGTTCTTC. This translates into CASSAGTSPYNEQFF.

V and J are TRBV10-2 and TRBJ2-3, with 7 nucleotides matching TRBD1. CDR1 is WSHSY and CDR2 is SAAADI in the germline V gene. The CDR3 has 15 residues. V trimming: 6 bases; J trimming: 6 bases; junction bases outside the gene matches: 12. CDR3 sequence (DNA): TGCGCCAGCAGACTTTCAGGGGGTTCGGCCGATACGCAGTATTTT. Translating it yields CASRLSGGSADTQYF.

The gene calls are TRBV28 and TRBJ2-5, with 8 bases identical to TRBD2. CDR1 and CDR2 from the germline V gene are MDHEN and SYDVKM. This CDR3 region has 16 residues. V dropped 4 bases and J dropped 2; count of bases not matched to a gene: 9. CDR3 in DNA: TGTGCCAGCAGTTCTTACACAGCGGGGGCGCAAGAGACCCAGTACTTC. Translation: CASSSYTAGAQETQYF.

The chain is built from TRBV30 and TRBJ1-1; 8 bases match TRBD1. Germline assignment: CDR1 GTSNPN and CDR2 SVGIG (reference sequence). J was trimmed by 5 bases and V by 1 base; bases with no gene match: 3. CDR3 length equals 13 residues. CDR3 sequence reads: CAWSGQGRTEAFF. DNA of the CDR3: TGTGCCTGGAGTGGACAGGGGAGGACTGAAGCTTTCTTT.